This T cell receptor (beta chain) was observed in a study of type 1 and type 2 diabetes patients. Study-wide results and limits: Age and gender were not matched between study groups, possibly biasing interpretation.

The CDR3 is 13 residues long. The germline CDR1 and CDR2 sequences are LGHNA and YSLEER. Remarks on this clonotype: The antigen remains undetermined.

Genomic DNA was the PCR template. A primer set of 30 forward and 13 reverse primers amplified the CDR3. TCRdb processed the multiplex PCR reads anew with MiXCR; each CDR3 protein has one entry. This repertoire shows fewer than 300,000 distinct CDR3 sequences, roughly 50% found once; its top ten account for approximately 14%. Sequencing was carried out using peripheral blood mononuclear cells (PBMCs). This chain links TRBV4-3 with TRBJ2-7, with D perhaps matching TRBD2 (5 bases). The DNA end lines up better with TRBJ2-1; the J call may be wrong. The receptor's source is a young man with type 2 diabetes. The CDR3 nucleotides read TGCGCCAGCGGTCGGACTGGGATCTATGAGCAGTTCTTC. Translated: CASGRTGIYEQFF.